The following is a T cell receptor beta chain sequence with its context. The data are from a study of blood T cell repertoires in COVID-19. Across the whole study: There were acute and convalescent COVID-19 samples, and they came from the United States, Italy and Spain. Nucleic acid was either cDNA or gDNA, and it came from T cells, B-cell-depleted T cells, or PBMCs.

V was shortened by 4 bases and J by 4 bases, with 16 bases between the two germline ends. Germline loops: CDR1 LGHDT, CDR2 YNNKEL (reference sequence). The CDR3 covers 15 residues. Per the authors' pipeline: Using reference gene primer amplification, nucleated cell counts were estimated. Only in-frame clones appear in the TCRdb table, and some are missing; sequencing was by immunoSEQ multiplex PCR. The D gene and trimming were derived from the DNA, and the V and J assignments and clone size from that table. The table shows around 280,000 clones, with about 82% occurring only once. This receptor was obtained from a woman between 45 and 65 years old with active or convalescent COVID-19. The J gene is TRBJ2-5, the V gene TRBV3-1 (or the pseudogene TRBV3-2); no reliable D call. The sequencing sample was made of peripheral blood. The CDR3 DNA follows: TGTGCCAGCAGCCGAACCGCCCTCGGTTCAGAGACCCAGTACTTC. Protein product: CASSRTALGSETQYF.